The clone carrying this TCR beta chain was counted a few times. Antigen unknown. The data stem from a study of blood T cells in healthy people across ages. General study findings and limits: Strong correlation linked observed beta diversity and percent naive T cells.

Primers used in a second PCR of roughly 6 to 12 cycles were a sample-barcoded 5' primer and a J-beta primer mix. TCRdb reanalysed the 5' RACE reads using MiXCR and keeps one entry per CDR3 protein. The sample yields 890,000 or so distinct CDR3 sequences, approximately 65% seen once. This TCR was recovered from a man aged 25-45 years in good health. Sample: blood.

CDR3 sequence (DNA): TGCAGCGAGGGACACCCCTACGAGCAGTACTTC. It translates to CSEGHPYEQYF. The chain carries TRBV29-1 and TRBJ2-4; perhaps TRBD1 as D (6 bases). Gene TRBJ2-7 matches the end of the DNA better, so the J call may be wrong. Germline CDR1 reads SQVTM; CDR2 reads ANQGSEA. This CDR3 region has 11 residues.